This TCR beta chain originates from a study of blood T cell repertoires in COVID-19. Study-level background: The United States, Italy and Spain supplied acute and convalescent COVID-19 samples.

Authors' processing steps: Reference gene primers were amplified, and this amplification served to estimate nucleated cell counts. TCRdb's table, derived via immunoSEQ multiplex PCR, lists solely in-frame clones and lacks some. D and trimming come from the DNA, and the V and J calls and clone size come from that table. The sample holds roughly 230,000 clones, around 82% seen once. Per germline, CDR1 SGHRS and CDR2 YFSETQ. Trimming took off 2 bases at V and 5 bases at J, with 22 bases between the two ends. This CDR3 has 17 amino acids. Input material: peripheral blood. The chain recombines TRBV5-1 with TRBJ2-5; possible D gene TRBD1, 6 bases. The origin of this receptor is a man between 40 and 49 years old with active or convalescent COVID-19. The DNA for the CDR3 is TGCGCCAGCAGCTTACTGTTTGGGGCTGGGGGCCAGGAGACCCAGTACTTC. Residues: CASSLLFGAGGQETQYF.